This paragraph covers one TCR beta chain sequence. This sample was taken from a study of control samples from healthy donors and cancer patients. The CDR3 has 11 amino acids. Germline V gene sequence: CDR1 SNHLY, CDR2 FYNNEI. Between the trimmed V and J ends, which lost 5 bases and 4 bases, there was a span of 5 bases. Clones were read by immunoSEQ multiplex PCR, and TCRdb kept only the in-frame ones, dropping some. The sample holds roughly 80,000 clones, roughly 92% seen once. The TCR sequence derives from a woman aged 55-70 years in good health. Sequencing used blood. The chain uses TRBV2 and TRBJ1-2; D gene unclear. The CDR3 is CASSLGYGYTF. CDR3 in DNA: TGTGCCAGCAGTCTGGGCTATGGCTACACCTTC.